The clone carrying this T cell receptor (beta chain) was found a few times. The data are from a study of response to subunit inactivated influenza vaccine. The CDR3 is 15 amino acids. Germline-derived CDR1 and CDR2 are DFQATT and SNEGSKA (reference sequence). J lost 0 bases, V lost 6 bases, and 9 bases had no gene match. One entry per CDR3 protein results from TCRdb running MiXCR on the RT-PCR reads. The sample contains 530,000 or so distinct CDR3 sequences, roughly 15% of which appear only once. The chain employs TRBV20-1 and TRBJ2-5; 8 bases map to TRBD2. The TCR originated in a man aged 50 to 59 who received an inactivated influenza vaccine. The material sequenced was PBMCs from blood, taken 12 days after vaccination. CDR3 nucleotide sequence: TGCAGTGCACCGGAGCGGGGGTGGTACCAAGAGACCCAGTACTTC. It translates to CSAPERGWYQETQYF.